This T cell receptor (beta chain) is drawn from a study of CD8 T cells in ankylosing spondylitis. Notes on the study in general: Reportedly, significant enrichment of disease-linked clones occurred in matched ankylosing spondylitis synovial fluid. Seemingly characteristic of ankylosing spondylitis blood was a TCR beta motif consisting of roughly 8 highly homologous variants. CD8+ by phenotype, disease-linked clones were relatively rare in peripheral blood.

This clonotype was recorded a few times. Its antigen is as yet unknown. Losses at the gene ends were 9 bases for V and 5 bases for J; bases not matched to a gene: 6. The CDR3 totals 13 residues. Germline V gene lookup returns CDR1 MGHRA and CDR2 YSYEKL. Generation of TCR beta libraries employed quantitative 5'-RACE incorporating molecular barcodes. TCRdb reanalysed the 5' RACE reads using MiXCR and keeps one entry per CDR3 protein. The sample holds about 450,000 distinct CDR3 sequences, 25% to 30% seen once. The sequenced sample consisted of blood, either unsorted or a sorted T cell fraction (not recorded which). The rearrangement uses TRBV4-1 and TRBJ1-5; TRBD1 aligns across 8 bases. The source is a male donor with ankylosing spondylitis. The CDR3 nucleotides read TGCGCCAGGGTTACAGGGGGGGATCAGCCCCAGCATTTT. This encodes CARVTGGDQPQHF.